Each of the 2 T cell receptor beta chains below was sequenced from the same sample in a study of shared clonotypes between healthy human individuals. Repertoires were generated with immunoSEQ multiplex PCR, while TCRdb's copy carries only in-frame clones and drops some. The profile shows around 2.3 million clones, approximately 94% of them singletons. The sequencing input was naive CD4+ T cells sorted from blood. Subset noted: CD45RA+ positively selected. The receptor set was obtained from a man aged 18 to 30 in good health.

V and J are TRBV18 and TRBJ1-2; 7 bases are a match to TRBD1. CDR1 is KGHSH and CDR2 is LQKENI in the germline V gene. The CDR3 sequence is 14 residues long. V gave up 3 bases and J gave up 4 bases; unmatched junction bases: 5. CDR3 in DNA: TGTGCCAGCTCACCCGGACAGGTCTTCTATGGCTACACCTTC. It yields the protein CASSPGQVFYGYTF.

V is TRBV6-1 and J is TRBJ2-5; D is undetermined. This CDR3 is 14 amino acids long. V lost 5 bases to trimming and J lost 1 base, with 11 bases between them. The germline V gene has CDR1 MNHNS and CDR2 SASEGT. The CDR3 sequence: CASSIQPGQETQYF. In nucleotides, the CDR3 is TGTGCCAGCAGTATCCAGCCCGGCCAAGAGACCCAGTACTTC.